This T cell receptor (beta chain) was retrieved from a study of shared clonotypes between healthy human individuals. Across the study: CD4 naive and memory got three plates each, CD8 naive two, CD8 memory one.

The repertoire was sequenced with immunoSEQ multiplex PCR; TCRdb's copy has only in-frame clones and lacks some. Of over 2 million clones detected, over 85% appear once; the ten largest clones hold 0.85% to 1.2%. Trimming removed 8 bases from V and 7 bases from J, with 13 bases in between. The V gene's germline CDR1 is ENHRY and CDR2 SYGVKD. This CDR3 region has 12 residues. Study-level findings and limits: In contrast to clonotypes shared by all four donors, non-shared clonotypes had lower generation probabilities. Estimated richness values were generally larger in naive subsets than in memory subsets. The genetic and exposure-history diversity represented was limited by few donors.

Of note for this clone: Its antigen is currently unknown.

Naive CD8 isolation took CD45RO-negative cells positively selected for CCR7 and excluded terminally differentiated effector memory CD45RA+ cells. The chain joins TRBV10-3 to TRBJ2-3, with D possibly being TRBD1 (5 bases). The sequencing input was naive CD8+ T cells sorted from blood. The receptor was isolated from a man younger than 30 in good health. The CDR3 reads CAIGQQDYTQYF. Written as DNA, the CDR3 is TGTGCCATCGGACAACAGGATTATACGCAGTATTTT.